This TCR beta chain was profiled in a study of blood T cell repertoires in COVID-19 (dated by TCRdb to about 2020). Background on the whole study: Collaborator samples came from the United States, Italy and Spain and covered acute and convalescent phases of COVID-19. Where available, HLA class I and class II types were taken from metadata supplied by the sample provider and were not determined by assay-based typing. A freely available public database, intended as a resource for researchers studying the immune response to SARS-CoV-2, is where the repertoires were released. The sample metadata nearly always contained a de-identified subject ID, COVID-19 status, age in years and sex. The prospective study material was composed of cDNA or gDNA derived from T cells, B-cell-depleted T cells, or PBMCs. Subjects who had been exposed to COVID-19, were actively infected with it, or had recovered from it provided the deeply sampled blood TCRbeta repertoires that made up the dataset. The samples were drawn from the first 160 participants of the ongoing ImmuneRACE study and from under 1,500 subjects provided by 6 global collaborators.

TCRbeta CDR3 regions were amplified from genomic DNA by means of the immunoSEQ Assay, a bias-controlled multiplex PCR. Per the authors' processing: The number of nucleated cells in each sample was estimated from the amplification of reference gene primers within the assay. To quantify the absolute abundance of each unique TCRbeta CDR3 rearrangement, sequence reads were collapsed and filtered. For each sample, productive Simpson clonality was calculated as the square root of Simpson's diversity index over productive rearrangements. Imported from immuneACCESS, the table was reduced by TCRdb to in-frame sequences with V and J called. These copies leave out some clones; in studies compared against another copy, an unresolved V gene accounts for under half, and the cause of the remainder is not known. The V and J calls and clone size come from that table; D and trimming were worked out from the DNA. The sample records about 56,000 clones, less than 90% of which are singletons. Around 15% of the sample rests with the top ten.

Study-wide findings and limitations: The quantity of clinical and demographic metadata differed by source and by participant and was supplied without curation.

The germline V gene supplies CDR1 SGHDT and CDR2 YYEEEE. Trimming at the junction amounts to 2 bases on V and 1 base on J, and the germline ends lie 9 bases apart. Measured from the cysteine to the phenylalanine, the CDR3 is 14 residues long. The only DNA kept is the CDR3, 42 bases in frame from the first base. With respect to this clone: The clone's antigen remains unknown. Base-call qualities are not available, and no considerably larger clone is one nucleotide away.

In Seattle, one collaborating source enrolled patients while the infection was active and tracked those patients longitudinally over the course of disease. The collaborating institutions used their own protocols to collect whole blood in K2EDTA tubes. For TCRbeta analysis, collaborator samples were shipped as frozen whole blood, as isolated PBMCs, or as DNA extracted from either sample type. The TCR originated in a man between 60 and 75 years old with COVID-19, enrolled during active disease. The V and J segments used are TRBV5-6 and TRBJ1-1; no D gene call is confident. Sequenced: peripheral blood. The CDR3 corresponds to CASSFRHANTEAFF. The nucleotide sequence reads TGTGCCAGCAGCTTCAGACACGCGAACACTGAAGCTTTCTTT. Reference TRBV5-6 and TRBJ1-1 proteins supply the regions before and after the CDR3; the full variable domain is: DAGVTQSPTHLIKTRGQQVTLRCSPKSGHDTVSWYQQALGQGPQFIFQYYEEEERQRGNFPDRFSGHQFPNYSSELNVNALLLGDSALYLCASSFRHANTEAFFGQGTRLTVV.